These T cell receptor beta chains were read from a single sample in a study of T cell responses to AZD1222 COVID-19 vaccine. This table comes from immunoSEQ multiplex PCR, and its TCRdb copy is limited to in-frame clones, with some not included. The data hold about 59,000 clones, with around 83% observed a single time. Sequencing was performed on peripheral blood, taken on day 0 of AZD1222 vaccination. Every receptor here comes from an adult in good health. The CDR3 runs from the conserved cysteine through the conserved F or W. Fields, in order: V gene, J gene, CDR3 protein.

v_gene: TRBV7-2
j_gene: TRBJ1-5
CDR3aa: CASSLESNQPQHF

v_gene: TRBV7-2
j_gene: TRBJ2-5
CDR3aa: CASSLGTQETQYF

v_gene: TRBV6-5
j_gene: TRBJ2-7
CDR3aa: CASRQRQGPYEQYF

v_gene: TRBV5-6
j_gene: TRBJ2-7
CDR3aa: CASSLDPVSYEQYF

v_gene: TRBV3-1/TRBV3-2
j_gene: TRBJ2-2
CDR3aa: CASSLGYVGTGELFF

v_gene: TRBV11-2
j_gene: TRBJ2-7
CDR3aa: CASSFGASGRPSYEQYF

v_gene: TRBV10-3
j_gene: TRBJ1-1
CDR3aa: CAISESSGEAFF

v_gene: TRBV27
j_gene: TRBJ1-6
CDR3aa: CASSLSMGAPLHF

v_gene: TRBV7-6
j_gene: TRBJ2-3
CDR3aa: CASSLGSTSGRTDTQYF

v_gene: TRBV13
j_gene: TRBJ2-2
CDR3aa: CASSSLAGWDTGELFF

v_gene: TRBV5-1
j_gene: TRBJ2-2
CDR3aa: CASSLAPDTGELFF

v_gene: TRBV6-2/TRBV6-3
j_gene: TRBJ1-1
CDR3aa: CASSWSGKPMNTEAFF

v_gene: TRBV19
j_gene: TRBJ2-1
CDR3aa: CASSKRTGLAGEIGEQFF

v_gene: TRBV12-3/TRBV12-4
j_gene: TRBJ2-1
CDR3aa: CASSPQLYNEQFF

v_gene: TRBV25-1
j_gene: TRBJ2-3
CDR3aa: CASSSGAEAQYF

v_gene: TRBV7-8
j_gene: TRBJ2-1
CDR3aa: CASSAGGLAGYNEQFF

v_gene: TRBV4-1
j_gene: TRBJ1-1
CDR3aa: CASSQYTVTNTEAFF

v_gene: TRBV11-2
j_gene: TRBJ1-3
CDR3aa: CASSLGSSGNTIYF

v_gene: TRBV11-3
j_gene: TRBJ2-6
CDR3aa: CASSLEPGANVLTF

v_gene: TRBV25-1
j_gene: TRBJ2-2
CDR3aa: CASSGLAGTGELFF

v_gene: TRBV11-3
j_gene: TRBJ1-1
CDR3aa: CASSFQGNTEAFF

v_gene: TRBV19
j_gene: TRBJ1-5
CDR3aa: CASSTTGAVKPQHF

v_gene: TRBV10-3
j_gene: TRBJ1-1
CDR3aa: CAITRDSDSSEAFF

v_gene: TRBV19
j_gene: TRBJ2-1
CDR3aa: CASSINRAPSYNEQFF

v_gene: TRBV11-2
j_gene: TRBJ2-7
CDR3aa: CASSWGPPTYEQYF

v_gene: TRBV28
j_gene: TRBJ1-2
CDR3aa: CASSSRTGDGYTF

v_gene: TRBV19
j_gene: TRBJ1-3
CDR3aa: CASKGVRTSEGNTIYF

v_gene: TRBV5-1
j_gene: TRBJ2-1
CDR3aa: CASSLYGRVGNEQFF

v_gene: TRBV7-2
j_gene: TRBJ1-5
CDR3aa: CASSWDINQPQHF

v_gene: TRBV2
j_gene: TRBJ2-5
CDR3aa: CASSEEGYAGTQYF

v_gene: TRBV28
j_gene: TRBJ1-6
CDR3aa: CASSSGTGVRNSPLHF

v_gene: TRBV28
j_gene: TRBJ1-1
CDR3aa: CASKRSVNTEAFF

v_gene: TRBV6-6
j_gene: TRBJ1-3
CDR3aa: CASSFSGSSGNTIYF

v_gene: TRBV6-2/TRBV6-3
j_gene: TRBJ1-3
CDR3aa: CASSWGTGNTIYF

v_gene: TRBV5-4
j_gene: TRBJ2-2
CDR3aa: CASSQNGGELFF

v_gene: TRBV7-2
j_gene: TRBJ1-6
CDR3aa: CASSWGQLANSPLHF